The 9 T cell receptor beta chains presented below share a single source sample, sequenced in a study of blood T cells in healthy people across ages. A sample-barcoded 5' primer and a J-beta primer mix were used in a second PCR of roughly 7 to 12 cycles. TCRdb used MiXCR to reprocess the 5' RACE reads, holding one entry per CDR3 protein. The repertoire holds under 2,000,000 distinct CDR3 sequences, with about 50% as singletons. Sequences were obtained from blood. The receptors here all came from a woman aged 40 to 50 in good health.

The CDR3 sequence: CASSSTGGRYQPQHF. For the CDR3, the DNA is TGCGCCAGCAGCTCTACAGGGGGGCGGTATCAGCCCCAGCATTTT. The chain joins TRBV5-1 to TRBJ1-5; 8 nucleotides align to TRBD1. The CDR3 loop spans 15 amino acids. The J segment lost 5 bases and the V segment lost 3 bases, leaving 7 bases of the junction unmatched. Germline lookup yields CDR1 SGHRS and CDR2 YFSETQ.

There are many counts of this clonotype. The J gene is TRBJ2-5, the V gene TRBV7-2; 7 nucleotides line up with TRBD1. Germline loops: CDR1 SGHTA, CDR2 FQGNSA. The CDR3 length is 13 residues. V dropped 6 bases and J dropped 4; count of bases not matched to a gene: 5. The DNA for the CDR3 is TGTGCCAGCAGTTTTACAGGGGTAGAGACCCAGTACTTC. Amino acids: CASSFTGVETQYF.

This chain joins TRBV29-1 and TRBJ1-4; 7 bases map to TRBD1. The germline V gene encodes CDR1 SQVTM and CDR2 ANQGSEA. The CDR3 loop spans 15 amino acids. J lost 4 bases, V lost 4 bases, and 9 bases had no gene match. CDR3 DNA: TGCAGCGTTGGACCCCGGGACAGTGGTAATGAAAAACTGTTTTTT. Translated, it gives CSVGPRDSGNEKLFF.

The chain employs TRBV13 and TRBJ2-3, with D tentatively TRBD2 (7 bases). CDR1 PRHDT and CDR2 FYEKMQ come from the germline V gene (reference sequence). The CDR3 spans 14 residues. V was cut by 4 bases and J by 6 bases, with 14 bases left in between. The CDR3 here is CASSSGGRPDTQYF. The CDR3 DNA follows: TGTGCCAGCAGCTCCGGGGGGCGTCCGGATACGCAGTATTTT. Full variable domain (remainder filled in from reference TRBV13 and TRBJ2-3): AAGVIQSPRHLIKEKRETATLKCYPIPRHDTVYWYQQGPGQDPQFLISFYEKMQSDKGSIPDRFSAQQFSDYHSELNMSSLELGDSALYFCASSSGGRPDTQYFGPGTRLTVL.

This sequence joins TRBV15 and TRBJ2-1; 9 nucleotides line up with TRBD2. The J call may be in error: the DNA end matches TRBJ2-7 better. Per the germline V gene, CDR1 is LNHNV and CDR2 is YYDKDF (reference sequence). This CDR3 has 15 amino acids. The CDR3 DNA reads TGTGCCACCAGACCTGGGACTAGCTCCTACAATGAGCAGTACTTC. Its protein product is CATRPGTSSYNEQYF.

This chain connects TRBV14 to TRBJ1-5; 9 bases align to TRBD1. The ends lost 4 bases at V and 6 bases at J; junction bases unmatched: 7. The germline gives CDR1 SGHDN, CDR2 FVKESK. This CDR3 has 15 residues. This CDR3 reads CASSPTGGYGQPQHF. For the CDR3, the DNA is TGTGCCAGCAGCCCGACAGGGGGTTACGGTCAGCCCCAGCATTTT.

This clonotype was seen more than once but under ten times. V and J are TRBV28 and TRBJ2-1; D assignment may be TRBD1 or TRBD2 (6 bases each). Trimming took 6 bases from V and 6 from J, leaving 18 bases between them. The CDR3 runs 15 residues. Germline values: CDR1 MDHEN, CDR2 SYDVKM. CDR3 in amino acids: CASRPLTGGANEQFF. In DNA, the CDR3 is TGTGCCAGCAGACCACTAACCGGGGGCGCCAATGAGCAGTTCTTC.

The rearrangement joins TRBV28 to TRBJ2-5; D not certain. The germline V gene has CDR1 MDHEN and CDR2 SYDVKM. This CDR3 has 11 amino acids. V lost 7 bases, J lost 5 bases, and 8 bases lay in between. The CDR3 region has the DNA TGTGCCAGCACCACATTCGAGACCCAGTACTTC. Protein sequence: CASTTFETQYF.

This clonotype was observed a handful of times. The J gene is TRBJ2-3, the V gene TRBV4-3; D possibly corresponds to TRBD2 (6 bases). The CDR3 has 17 residues. V was trimmed by 3 bases and J by 1 base, leaving 17 bases between them. Germline CDR1 reads LGHNA; CDR2 reads YSLEER. The CDR3 is CASSHARGGGGTDTQYF. The CDR3 DNA is TGCGCCAGCAGCCACGCTAGGGGCGGAGGGGGCACAGATACGCAGTATTTT.